One sample yielded the 15 T cell receptor beta chains listed below, sequenced in a study of blood T cell repertoires in COVID-19. The repertoire was sequenced with immunoSEQ multiplex PCR; TCRdb's copy has only in-frame clones and lacks some. This table has 150,000 to 250,000 clones, 70% to 85% appearing once. Source material: peripheral blood. These receptors were taken from a human donor with acute or convalescent COVID-19. The donor label of this sample is uncertain.

The V gene is TRBV5-8, the J gene TRBJ1-4, with 7 positions matching TRBD1. Germline V gene sequence: CDR1 SGHTS, CDR2 YDEGEE. V trimming: 7 bases; J trimming: 0 bases; junction bases outside the gene matches: 9. This CDR3 is 16 amino acids long. In DNA form, the CDR3 reads TGTGCCAGCCGCTCGGGACAGCGATCAACTAATGAAAAACTGTTTTTT. Translation: CASRSGQRSTNEKLFF.

This sequence joins TRBV19 and TRBJ1-1; possibly TRBD1 for D (6 bases). Trimming took off 3 bases at V and 4 bases at J, with 12 bases between the two ends. This CDR3 region has 14 residues. Germline assignment: CDR1 LNHDA and CDR2 SQIVND (reference sequence). The CDR3: CASSIQTGGTEAFF. In nucleotides, the CDR3 is TGTGCCAGTAGTATCCAGACAGGCGGCACTGAAGCTTTCTTT.

This clone was found a few times. In the same sample, other DNA sequences code for this CDR3. The chain joins TRBV7-3 to TRBJ2-1; TRBD2 aligns across 7 bases. Germline CDR1 is SGHTA and CDR2 is FQGTGA. The CDR3 consists of 12 residues. The trim removed 3 bases at V and 10 bases at J, leaving 3 bases unmatched. This chain's CDR3 is CASSFGGGEQFF. CDR3 nucleotides: TGTGCCAGCAGCTTCGGGGGAGGGGAGCAGTTCTTC.

The chain recombines TRBV14 with TRBJ2-1; D gene ambiguous. The CDR3 has 14 amino acids. Germline V gene data show CDR1 as SGHDN and CDR2 as FVKESK. The ends were cut back, 5 bases at V and 9 bases at J, with 17 bases in the middle. As DNA, the CDR3 is TGTGCCAGCAGCGCCCGACTCGGCGTTGCTGAGCAGTTCTTC. This sequence encodes CASSARLGVAEQFF. Based on the CDR3 plus reference TRBV14 and TRBJ2-1, the full variable domain is EAGVTQFPSHSVIEKGQTVTLRCDPISGHDNLYWYRRVMGKEIKFLLHFVKESKQDESGMPNNRFLAERTGGTYSTLKVQPAELEDSGVYFCASSARLGVAEQFFGPGTRLTVL.

The rearrangement joins TRBV5-1 to TRBJ1-2, with D unclear. CDR3 length: 14 residues. V shed 4 bases and J shed 0 bases, with 10 bases lying between them. CDR1 SGHRS and CDR2 YFSETQ come from the germline V gene. The CDR3 region has the DNA TGCGCCAGCAGCGTCACAGCAGCTAACTATGGCTACACCTTC. It translates to CASSVTAANYGYTF.

Comments on this clone: The junction and the germline gene differ at one end; a read error may be behind it. V gene TRBV9 combines with J gene TRBJ2-7; D may be TRBD1 (5 bases). The CDR3 loop spans 11 amino acids. The germline V gene has CDR1 SGDLS and CDR2 YYNGEE. In DNA form, the CDR3 reads TGTGCCAGCAGCGTCGAAGGGGCAGTCTGCTTC. Translated: CASSVEGAVCF.

V and J are TRBV11-2 and TRBJ2-7, with TRBD2 as a possible D gene (5 bases). With 1 base removed from V and 9 bases from J, the gap between germline ends came to 13 bases. The CDR3 runs 13 residues. Germline loops: CDR1 SGHAT, CDR2 FQNNGV. As DNA, the CDR3 is TGTGCCAGCAGCTTAGTCAGTGGGAGAGGGCAGTACTTC. Its translation: CASSLVSGRGQYF.

On this clone: One junction end disagrees with the germline gene, perhaps due to a read error. The V call is TRBV20-1, the J call TRBJ1-1, with TRBD1 matching 7 bases. Per the germline V gene, CDR1 is DFQATT and CDR2 is SNEGSKA (reference sequence). This CDR3 is built from 8 residues. CDR3 DNA: TGCAGTGCCCGATCGGACAGGTTT. Encoded protein: CSARSDRF.

This sequence joins TRBV20-1 and TRBJ2-4; TRBD2 agrees at 11 bases. The CDR3 totals 17 residues. The J segment lost 0 bases and the V segment lost 6 bases, leaving 10 bases of the junction unmatched. Per germline, CDR1 DFQATT and CDR2 SNEGSKA (reference sequence). This chain's CDR3 is CSASRLAGTLAKNIQYF. The CDR3 nucleotides read TGCAGTGCCAGTAGACTAGCGGGGACCCTAGCCAAAAACATTCAGTACTTC.

The rearrangement uses TRBV9 and TRBJ1-4; unclear D gene. Deletions cut 0 bases from V and 8 bases from J, with 17 bases between. The germline CDR1 and CDR2 sequences are SGDLS and YYNGEE. The CDR3 extends over 16 amino acids. The DNA for the CDR3 is TGTGCCAGCAGCGTAGACCGGGGAGGGTTATCGGAAAAACTGTTTTTT. This codes for CASSVDRGGLSEKLFF.

On this clone: Different DNA sequences within this sample yield the same CDR3. V usage is TRBV18 and J usage is TRBJ2-1; 9 bases fit TRBD2. This CDR3 is built from 15 residues. The trim removed 3 bases at V and 4 bases at J, leaving 4 bases unmatched. The germline CDR1 and CDR2 sequences are KGHSH and LQKENI. CDR3 in amino acids: CASSPQREAYNEQFF. The CDR3 bases are TGTGCCAGCTCACCGCAGCGGGAGGCGTACAATGAGCAGTTCTTC.

This clone was counted between two and nine times. The chain has TRBV18 and TRBJ1-1, with a possible D match to TRBD1 (5 bases). Trimming pared 3 bases from V and 0 bases from J, leaving 11 bases between. The CDR3 contains 15 residues. Germline V gene data show CDR1 as KGHSH and CDR2 as LQKENI. CDR3 protein: CASSPDSSMNTEAFF. CDR3 nucleotide sequence: TGTGCCAGCTCACCCGACAGTTCTATGAACACTGAAGCTTTCTTT.

This rearrangement joins TRBV27 to TRBJ2-7; TRBD2 is a possible D gene (5 bases). Per the germline V gene, CDR1 is MNHEY and CDR2 is SMNVEV (reference sequence). This CDR3 is built from 13 residues. V shed 0 bases and J shed 13 bases, with 16 bases lying between them. In nucleotides, the CDR3 is TGTGCCAGCAGTTTATCGTGGGAGCGGAGCCTATACTTC. It encodes CASSLSWERSLYF.

This clone was seen only a few times. CDR3 amino acids: CSASGSSYEQYF. The CDR3, as DNA: TGCAGTGCTAGTGGGAGTAGCTACGAGCAGTACTTC. This chain connects TRBV20-1 to TRBJ2-7, with a tentative D call TRBD2 (5 bases). CDR1 DFQATT and CDR2 SNEGSKA come from the germline V gene (reference sequence). The CDR3 is 12 residues long. Trimming pared 3 bases from V and 3 bases from J, leaving 9 bases between.

This sequence joins TRBV6-1 and TRBJ2-1; 9 bases agree with TRBD1. J lost 2 bases, V lost 4 bases, and 6 bases had no gene match. CDR3 size: 16 residues. In germline, CDR1 is MNHNS, CDR2 SASEGT. In DNA, the CDR3 is TGTGCCAGCAGTGTCCTTGACAGGGGGGCCTACAATGAGCAGTTCTTC. Its translation is CASSVLDRGAYNEQFF.